A single sample is the source of the 17 T cell receptor beta chains below, sequenced in a study of T cells after yellow fever vaccination. MiXCR, run by TCRdb on the 5' RACE reads, gives a single entry per CDR3 protein. The table lists 200,000 to 300,000 distinct CDR3 sequences, around 3.5% of them singletons. Here the sequenced sample was PBMCs, taken 15 days after the yellow fever booster vaccination. The receptor set was obtained from a man aged 18 to 30 who received the YFV17D yellow fever vaccine.

Only a few counts were recorded for this clonotype. The chain has TRBV6-5 and TRBJ2-3; weak D call: TRBD1 (5 bases). The CDR3 is 17 amino acids. Germline lookup yields CDR1 MNHEY and CDR2 SVGAGI. The V end lost 6 bases, the J end lost 4 bases, and 23 bases lay between the germline ends. The CDR3 DNA reads as TGTGCCAGCAGACCCCTCGACAGCGCCGAATATTCAGATACGCAGTATTTT. This sequence encodes CASRPLDSAEYSDTQYF.

This clonotype has ten or more counts. The chain is built from TRBV20-1 and TRBJ1-4; no reliable D call. The CDR3 consists of 12 residues. The V and J ends lost 3 bases and 7 bases respectively, with 9 bases between them. In germline, CDR1 is DFQATT, CDR2 SNEGSKA (reference sequence). CDR3 nucleotide sequence: TGCAGTGCTAGTCTGCAGACTGAAAAACTGTTTTTT. As protein: CSASLQTEKLFF.

The table lists this clonotype with a count of one. Just one base apart from a much larger clone, this may be a read error. The V and J genes are TRBV6-2 or TRBV6-3 and TRBJ2-1, with D perhaps matching TRBD1 (6 bases). The CDR3 is 16 residues long. Trimming pared 7 bases from V and 8 bases from J, leaving 24 bases between. Germline lookup yields CDR1 MNHEY and CDR2 SVGEGT. The CDR3: CASTYILRGPGHEQFF. The DNA for the CDR3 is TGTGCCAGCACCTACATTCTCAGGGGTCCGGGCCATGAGCAGTTCTTC.

Details on this clonotype: A read error is possible here, since a much larger clone lies one base away. The chain recombines TRBV20-1 with TRBJ2-3; D may be TRBD2 (5 bases). Germline lookup yields CDR1 DFQATT and CDR2 SNEGSKA (reference sequence). V was trimmed by 0 bases and J by 4 bases, leaving 26 bases between them. This CDR3 comprises 19 residues. CDR3 sequence: CSARDPSRDDSATSDTQYF. CDR3 in DNA: TGCAGTGCTAGAGACCCCTCCCGAGATGATAGCGCCACCTCAGATACGCAGTATTTT.

The chain recombines TRBV7-9 with TRBJ1-1, with unresolved D. The CDR3 is 16 amino acids. V gave up 1 base and J gave up 1 base, with 13 bases separating them. The germline gives CDR1 SEHNR, CDR2 FQNEAQ (reference sequence). In nucleotides, the CDR3 is TGTGCCAGCAGCTTAGTTAAGGCCAGGCAGAACACTGAAGCTTTCTTT. It encodes CASSLVKARQNTEAFF.

This clonotype was counted ten times or more. This sequence joins TRBV7-9 and TRBJ2-7, with 7 bases identical to TRBD1. V gave up 3 bases and J gave up 7 bases; unmatched junction bases: 6. Germline-derived CDR1 and CDR2 are SEHNR and FQNEAQ (reference sequence). This CDR3 region has 13 residues. CDR3 nucleotides: TGTGCCAGCAGCTTGACAGGGTTTGAGGAGCAGTACGTC. Its protein product is CASSLTGFEEQYV.

This clonotype was detected many times. The J gene is TRBJ2-5, the V gene TRBV5-5; 10 bases line up with TRBD2. Germline-derived CDR1 and CDR2 are SGHKS and YYEKEE (reference sequence). Trimming removed 0 bases from V and 2 bases from J; junction bases left unmatched: 7. CDR3 size: 17 residues. The CDR3 nucleotides are TGTGCCAGCAGCTTGGCCTTGGCTAGCGGGGGACAAGAGACCCAGTACTTC. It encodes CASSLALASGGQETQYF.

This clonotype was recorded many times. A junction end diverges from the germline sequence, so it may reflect a read error. The V and J genes are TRBV18 and TRBJ2-1, with TRBD2 matching 13 bases. Germline CDR1 KGHSH, CDR2 LQKENI. The CDR3 length is 17 residues. The CDR3 sequence: CASSPPGLAGTYNEQFF. In nucleotides, the CDR3 is TGTGCCAGCTCCCCACCGGGACTAGCGGGGACCTACAATGAGCAGTTCTTC.

This clonotype has at least ten counts. The genes are TRBV15 and TRBJ2-5; unclear D gene. The CDR3 covers 14 residues. CDR1 is LNHNV, CDR2 YYDKDF, per germline (reference sequence). Between the trimmed V and J ends, which lost 5 bases and 0 bases, there was a span of 10 bases. CDR3 region: CATSGVGYQETQYF. DNA of the CDR3: TGTGCCACCAGCGGGGTGGGGTACCAAGAGACCCAGTACTTC. Filled out from reference TRBV15 and TRBJ2-5, the complete variable domain reads DAMVIQNPRYQVTQFGKPVTLSCSQTLNHNVMYWYQQKSSQAPKLLFHYYDKDFNNEADTPDNFQSRRPNTSFCFLDIRSPGLGDTAMYLCATSGVGYQETQYFGPGTRLLVL.

This clonotype has just a few counts. The V call is TRBV7-2, the J call TRBJ2-7; D might be TRBD1 or TRBD2, each matching 5 bases. The CDR3 is 22 amino acids. V dropped 5 bases and J dropped 4 bases, with 39 bases sitting between them. Germline V gene data show CDR1 as SGHTA and CDR2 as FQGNSA. CDR3 sequence reads: CASSNPGPGSWGSSTIDYEQYF. Here the CDR3 DNA reads TGTGCCAGCAGCAATCCGGGACCGGGTAGCTGGGGTAGCTCCACGATCGATTACGAGCAGTACTTC.

This clonotype was picked up many times. This chain connects TRBV15 to TRBJ1-1; D is unresolved. Trimming took 6 bases from V and 5 from J, leaving 7 bases between them. Germline lookup yields CDR1 LNHNV and CDR2 YYDKDF (reference sequence). The CDR3 covers 11 residues. DNA for the CDR3: TGTGCCACCAGTATGAGAACTGAAGCTTTCTTT. This encodes CATSMRTEAFF.

Many counts were recorded for this clonotype. CDR3 sequence reads: CASSPQGQGNSPLHF. CDR3 nucleotides: TGCGCCAGCAGCCCCCAGGGGCAGGGGAATTCACCCCTCCACTTT. The J gene is TRBJ1-6, the V gene TRBV5-1, with D possibly matching TRBD1 (6 bases). The V end was cut by 4 bases, the J end by 7 bases, with 15 bases between. Germline V gives CDR1 SGHRS, CDR2 YFSETQ. This CDR3 is built from 15 residues.

This clonotype was seen repeatedly, ten times or more. The genes are TRBV4-3 and TRBJ2-7; 8 bases are a match to TRBD2. The V gene's germline CDR1 is LGHNA and CDR2 YSLEER. The junction had 4 bases not matched to a gene; V was cut back by 0 bases and J by 6 bases. The CDR3 contains 14 residues. The CDR3 nucleotides are TGCGCCAGCAGCCAAGATTCGGGGGGGGTCGAGCAGTACTTC. This codes for CASSQDSGGVEQYF.

This clonotype was seen repeatedly, ten times or more. This sequence joins TRBV19 and TRBJ1-5, with D possibly TRBD1 on 6 matching bases. This CDR3 has 17 residues. The germline gives CDR1 LNHDA, CDR2 SQIVND (reference sequence). Deletions cut 7 bases from V and 0 bases from J, with 19 bases between. The CDR3 loop reads CASTLWGLENSNQPQHF. Written as DNA, the CDR3 is TGTGCCAGTACCCTTTGGGGGCTCGAGAATAGCAATCAGCCCCAGCATTTT.

Note on this clonotype: A read error is possible here, since a much larger clone lies one base away. This rearrangement joins TRBV27 to TRBJ2-1, with 7 bases aligning to TRBD2. The CDR3 loop spans 15 amino acids. Per the germline V gene, CDR1 is MNHEY and CDR2 is SMNVEV (reference sequence). CDR3 bases: TGTGCCAGCGCCCTGCGGGGGAGCTCCTACTATGAGCAGTTCTTC. Protein product: CASALRGSSYYEQFF.

This clonotype was picked up many times. This chain connects TRBV12-3 or TRBV12-4 to TRBJ1-6, with 10 bases matching TRBD1. The V segment lost 7 bases and the J segment 3 bases; nucleotides outside the gene matches: 15. This CDR3 comprises 19 residues. The CDR3 bases are TGTGCCAGCACCGATGGGGGACAGGGGAGGATCTACTATAATTCACCCCTCCACTTT. Translating gives CASTDGGQGRIYYNSPLHF.

Ten or more counts support this clonotype. The chain combines TRBV20-1 with TRBJ2-3, with D maybe TRBD1 (5 bases). The CDR3 covers 14 residues. The germline V and J ends were trimmed by 5 bases and 2 bases, with 14 bases remaining between them. Germline V lookup: CDR1 DFQATT, CDR2 SNEGSKA (reference sequence). This CDR3 is CSAPDRETTDTQYF. CDR3 bases: TGCAGTGCTCCCGACAGAGAAACCACAGATACGCAGTATTTT.